This T cell receptor beta chain was found in a study of blood T cells in healthy people across ages. Study-level points and caveats: There were more naive CD4+ cells and higher diversity in long-lived donors than in aged donors. Per million T cells, TCR beta diversity dropped roughly linearly as age increased.

In its sample, this clonotype was seen many times. What it recognizes is unknown. Looked up from germline, CDR1 is SEHNR and CDR2 is FQNEAQ (reference sequence). The ends were cut back, 3 bases at V and 4 bases at J, with 12 bases in the middle. The length of the CDR3 is 14 residues. A second PCR of roughly 7 to 11 cycles used a sample-barcoded 5' primer and a J-beta primer mix. Every molecule of cDNA carried a tag from a template-switch adaptor with 12 random nucleotides. TCRdb reprocessed the 5' RACE reads via MiXCR and lists one record per CDR3 protein. This table has hundreds of thousands of distinct CDR3 sequences, about 40% appearing once. There were at least 6 micrograms of total RNA extracted from every sample.

The TCR originated in a woman aged 60 to 75 in good health. Sequencing used blood. The chain joins TRBV7-9 to TRBJ1-2; no definite D call. Here the CDR3 DNA reads TGTGCCAGCAGCTTTGGCAGGACGGGCTATGGCTACACCTTC. Amino acids: CASSFGRTGYGYTF.